This T cell receptor beta chain was identified in a study of T-cell reconstitution after alpha-beta-depleted transplantation in children (dated by TCRdb to between 2015 and 2016). About the full investigation: Using TCR repertoire profiling, the study followed T-cell immune reconstitution in a quantitative way in children after TCRalphabeta/CD19-depleted allogeneic hematopoietic cell transplantation.

The treatment or condition label for this specimen denotes: allogeneic hematopoietic cell transplantation with graft depleted of TCRalphabeta T cells and CD19 B cells. The transplant recipients were children given TCRalphabeta/CD19-depleted allogeneic hematopoietic cell grafts. The investigation overall reported the following: Over subsequent months, a decline in hyperexpanded clone frequencies was noted, and after one year, T-cell counts and TCRbeta diversity were mostly ascribed to newly produced T cells. In some patients, the high TCRbeta diversity seen at day 60 was put down to recipient T cells and intrathymic progenitors that had survived conditioning. Apparently early alphabetaT-cell count recovery about two months after transplant reportedly relied on only several hundred rapidly expanded clones derived from non-depleted graft cells.

Libraries were built with PCR. Sequencing was performed on an Illumina HiSeq 2500. TCR library preparation used molecular barcoding, with unique molecular identifiers applied to normalize quantification of the TCRbeta repertoire. TCRdb's own reprocessing of the public reads used fastp at Q25 and MiXCR and kept productive beta chains. Each CDR3 protein appears once, grouped with its most common genes and DNA. This sample gives a few hundred thousand distinct CDR3 sequences in total; roughly 17% of them show up just once. Roughly 27% of the sample is held by the ten biggest clonotypes. Sequences KGHSH (CDR1) and LQKENI (CDR2) are obtained from the germline V gene. The trim is 3 bases for V and 6 bases for J, with a gap of 8 bases between the germline ends. Spanning cysteine to phenylalanine, the CDR3 consists of 12 amino acids. Only the CDR3 region is kept as DNA, spanning 36 bases read in frame from base 1.

On this clonotype: It has no known antigen specificity. Qualities for individual bases were not recorded, and no much larger clone is one base off.

The material sequenced was PBMCs, mostly from graft donor cells, taken 360 days after TCRalphabeta/CD19-depleted stem cell transplant. The sequence joins TRBV18 to TRBJ2-5; the D match is possibly TRBD1 or TRBD2, with 5 bases aligned in each. The receptor was derived from a boy under two years old who had a stem cell transplant for Wiskott-Aldrich syndrome, so the T cells may come from the graft donor. The DNA sequence is as follows: TGTGCCAGCTCACCGGGGGAGAAGACCCAGTACTTC. Translated, it gives CASSPGEKTQYF.